These T cell receptor beta chains were read from a single sample in a study of identical twins. One entry per CDR3 protein, called by TCRdb with MiXCR from the 5' RACE reads. The sample has 400,000 to 550,000 distinct CDR3 sequences, roughly 26% seen once. The same sample was also studied in work on T cells expressing NK-cell markers.

Source material: CD4+ T cells sorted from blood. Receptors originate from a woman aged 18-29 years in good health. Both conserved end residues are part of each CDR3. The D gene is left open where the match is weak. The listing skips clone size in some rows; elsewhere it reads once, few, many or a size class.

D gene	V gene	J gene	clone size	CDR3 protein	CDR3 DNA
TRBD1	TRBV12-5	TRBJ2-1	.	CASGSHIYGTGGDEQFF	TGTGCTAGTGGTTCCCATATTTACGGGACAGGGGGCGATGAGCAGTTCTTC
.	TRBV20-1	TRBJ2-1	few	CSASVGPGEQFF	TGCAGTGCTAGTGTGGGGCCGGGTGAGCAGTTCTTC
TRBD2	TRBV7-6	TRBJ2-3	few	CASSLGLGAGADTQYF	TGTGCCAGCAGCTTAGGGCTTGGAGCGGGAGCAGATACGCAGTATTTT
.	TRBV12-3/TRBV12-4	TRBJ1-2	few	CASSFSGGSGYTF	TGTGCCAGCAGTTTTTCGGGTGGAAGTGGCTACACCTTC
TRBD1	TRBV2	TRBJ1-1	.	CASSASGQGNTEAFF	TGTGCCAGCAGTGCCTCGGGACAGGGGAACACTGAAGCTTTCTTT
.	TRBV11-3	TRBJ2-1	few	CASNGYLSEQFF	TGTGCCAGCAACGGGTATCTCTCCGAGCAGTTCTTC
TRBD1	TRBV20-1	TRBJ2-5	few	CSAHRGRQETQYF	TGCAGTGCTCACAGGGGGCGCCAAGAGACCCAGTACTTC
.	TRBV5-1	TRBJ2-7	once	CASSPIAGVRGQQYF	TGCGCCAGCAGCCCGATCGCGGGGGTCAGGGGGCAGCAGTACTTC
.	TRBV11-2	TRBJ2-3	.	CASSLDWSRRDTQYF	TGTGCCAGCAGCTTAGATTGGTCCCGGAGGGATACGCAGTATTTT
.	TRBV14	TRBJ2-1	few	CASSPGRLSYNEQFF	TGTGCCAGCAGCCCCGGACGCCTCTCCTACAATGAGCAGTTCTTC
.	TRBV20-1	TRBJ2-5	.	CSAHLGGAWGQETQYF	TGCAGTGCTCACCTAGGGGGGGCGTGGGGACAAGAGACCCAGTACTTC
.	TRBV20-1	TRBJ2-3	.	CSARVRATDTQYF	TGCAGTGCTAGGGTTAGGGCCACAGATACGCAGTATTTT
TRBD2	TRBV24-1	TRBJ2-1	.	CATADGAGGSHNEQFF	TGTGCCACCGCAGATGGGGCGGGAGGCTCCCACAATGAGCAGTTCTTC
.	TRBV5-1	TRBJ2-5	.	CASSSAGTWGETQYF	TGCGCCAGCAGCTCCGCGGGGACGTGGGGGGAGACCCAGTACTTC
.	TRBV11-2	TRBJ2-7	few	CASSSFAEQYF	TGTGCCAGCAGCTCGTTTGCGGAGCAGTACTTC
TRBD2	TRBV4-1	TRBJ2-1	few	CASSQDPRLALYNEQFF	TGCGCCAGCAGCCAAGATCCCCGACTAGCGCTGTACAATGAGCAGTTCTTC
.	TRBV7-8	TRBJ1-5	.	CASSLGRINTNQPQHF	TGTGCCAGCAGCTTAGGGCGGATTAACACAAATCAGCCCCAGCATTTT
TRBD2	TRBV5-1	TRBJ2-1	.	CASSLRSTSGAYNEQFF	TGCGCCAGCAGCTTGAGGTCGACTAGCGGGGCCTACAATGAGCAGTTCTTC
.	TRBV10-3	TRBJ2-3	few	CAIQDSSTDTQYF	TGTGCCATCCAGGACAGTAGCACAGATACGCAGTATTTT
TRBD1	TRBV6-1	TRBJ1-2	few	CASSPGQGANYGYTF	TGTGCCAGCAGTCCGGGACAGGGGGCCAACTATGGCTACACCTTC
.	TRBV5-8	TRBJ2-1	.	CASSPRGGIYNEQFF	TGTGCCAGCAGCCCACGAGGAGGGATTTACAATGAGCAGTTCTTC
.	TRBV12-5	TRBJ2-2	.	CASGLVEGYTGELFF	TGTGCTAGTGGTTTGGTGGAGGGCTACACCGGGGAGCTGTTTTTT
TRBD1	TRBV5-4	TRBJ2-1	.	CASSPQGAQQFF	TGTGCCAGCAGTCCACAGGGGGCGCAGCAGTTCTTC
TRBD2	TRBV27	TRBJ2-1	.	CASSSGGGRGQFF	TGTGCCAGCAGTTCCGGGGGGGGCCGTGGGCAGTTCTTC
TRBD2	TRBV20-1	TRBJ2-7	few	CSATRGEYYEQYF	TGCAGTGCTACGCGGGGGGAATACTACGAGCAGTACTTC
TRBD1	TRBV20-1	TRBJ1-2	many	CSARDMTGGGRYTF	TGCAGTGCTAGAGATATGACAGGGGGCGGACGCTACACCTTC
.	TRBV10-3	TRBJ1-1	few	CAITGSGGTEAFF	TGTGCCATAACAGGGTCCGGGGGCACTGAAGCTTTCTTT
TRBD2	TRBV6-5	TRBJ2-7	.	CASSYSRTSGGYEQYF	TGTGCCAGCAGTTACTCCCGGACTAGCGGGGGCTACGAGCAGTACTTC
TRBD1	TRBV5-1	TRBJ2-2	few	CASTQGARTTGELFF	TGCGCCAGTACTCAGGGGGCGCGGACTACCGGGGAGCTGTTTTTT
.	TRBV5-6	TRBJ2-2	few	CASSLFSVRLNTGELFF	TGTGCCAGCAGCTTGTTTTCGGTCCGGCTAAACACCGGGGAGCTGTTTTTT
TRBD2	TRBV9	TRBJ2-3	few	CASSVWTSGTDTQYF	TGTGCCAGCAGCGTTTGGACTAGCGGCACAGATACGCAGTATTTT
.	TRBV6-4	TRBJ2-2	.	CASSGYPNTGELFF	TGTGCCAGCAGTGGTTACCCGAACACCGGGGAGCTGTTTTTT
.	TRBV3-1	TRBJ1-1	few	CASSQGEGNSAFF	TGTGCCAGCAGCCAAGGTGAGGGAAATTCGGCTTTCTTT
TRBD2	TRBV7-2	TRBJ2-7	once	CASSPTSGISYEQYF	TGTGCCAGCAGCCCAACTAGCGGAATCTCCTACGAGCAGTACTTC